This T cell receptor (beta chain) is drawn from a study of CD8+ T cells in alopecia areata. Findings and caveats of the study: Sequences from scalp samples also cover resident alphabeta T cells of normal skin. Researchers reported that TCR sharing among patients proved less clear than in mice, possibly HLA-linked. Lesional scalp exceeded normal scalp in clonality, especially in alopecia totalis/universalis.

The trim removed 4 bases at V and 9 bases at J, leaving 11 bases unmatched. Per germline, CDR1 SQVTM and CDR2 ANQGSEA. The CDR3 loop spans 14 amino acids. With regard to this clone: Its antigen is not known.

In each case, RNA was isolated and then reverse transcribed into cDNA as the sequencing template. Libraries were prepared by immunoSEQ multiplex PCR; TCRdb keeps only in-frame clonotypes and omits some of them. This sample has hundreds of thousands of clones, with 50% to 60% found just once. Cell sorting was applied to PBMCs, and CD4+ and CD8+ T cells were collected. This chain connects TRBV29-1 to TRBJ2-1, with TRBD2 matching over 8 bases. Material: CD4+ T cells sorted from blood, obtained at week 0. This TCR was sampled from a human donor with alopecia areata. The CDR3 reads CSVALLLAVGEQFF. CDR3 sequence (DNA): TGCAGCGTTGCCCTCCTACTAGCGGTCGGTGAGCAGTTCTTC.